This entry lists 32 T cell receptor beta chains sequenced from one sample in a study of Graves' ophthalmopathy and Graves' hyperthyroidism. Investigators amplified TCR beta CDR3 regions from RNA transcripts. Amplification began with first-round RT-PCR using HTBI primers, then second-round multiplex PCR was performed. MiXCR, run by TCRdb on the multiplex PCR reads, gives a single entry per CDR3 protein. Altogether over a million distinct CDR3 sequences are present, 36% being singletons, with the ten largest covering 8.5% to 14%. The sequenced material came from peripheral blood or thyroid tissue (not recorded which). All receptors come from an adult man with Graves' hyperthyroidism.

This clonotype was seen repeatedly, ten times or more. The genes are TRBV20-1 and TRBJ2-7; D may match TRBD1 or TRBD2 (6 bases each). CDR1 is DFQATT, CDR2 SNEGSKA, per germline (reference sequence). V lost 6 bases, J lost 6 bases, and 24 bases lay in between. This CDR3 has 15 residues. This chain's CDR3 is CSAPTGASFLGEQYF. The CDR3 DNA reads TGCAGTGCGCCGACGGGGGCCTCATTCCTAGGCGAGCAGTACTTC.

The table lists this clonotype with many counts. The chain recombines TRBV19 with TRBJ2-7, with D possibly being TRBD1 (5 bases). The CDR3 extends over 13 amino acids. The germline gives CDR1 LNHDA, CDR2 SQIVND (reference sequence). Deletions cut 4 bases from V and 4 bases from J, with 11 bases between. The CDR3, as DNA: TGTGCCAGTAGTAAAGGCAGGGAATACGAGCAGTACTTC. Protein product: CASSKGREYEQYF.

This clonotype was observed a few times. This CDR3 reads CASSRTDSTWETQYF. The CDR3 DNA reads TGTGCCAGCAGCCGGACGGACAGCACGTGGGAGACCCAGTACTTC. This rearrangement joins TRBV7-9 to TRBJ2-5; tentative D call: TRBD1 (6 bases). The CDR3 runs to 15 residues. With 5 bases removed from V and 5 bases from J, the gap between germline ends came to 18 bases. Germline loops: CDR1 SEHNR, CDR2 FQNEAQ (reference sequence).

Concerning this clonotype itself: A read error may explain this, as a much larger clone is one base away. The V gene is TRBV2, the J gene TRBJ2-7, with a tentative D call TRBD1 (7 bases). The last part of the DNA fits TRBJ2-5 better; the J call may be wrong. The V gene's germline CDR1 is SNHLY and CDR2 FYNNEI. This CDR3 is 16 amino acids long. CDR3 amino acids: CASEKSRGALEETQYF. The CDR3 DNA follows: TGTGCCAGCGAAAAGAGCAGGGGGGCCCTAGAAGAGACCCAGTACTTC.

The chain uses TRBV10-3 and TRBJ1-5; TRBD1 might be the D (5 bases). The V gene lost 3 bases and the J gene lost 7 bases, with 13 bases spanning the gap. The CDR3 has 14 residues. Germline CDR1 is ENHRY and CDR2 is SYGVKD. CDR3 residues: CAISETSAGQPQHF. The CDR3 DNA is TGTGCCATCAGTGAAACTAGTGCAGGGCAGCCCCAGCATTTT.

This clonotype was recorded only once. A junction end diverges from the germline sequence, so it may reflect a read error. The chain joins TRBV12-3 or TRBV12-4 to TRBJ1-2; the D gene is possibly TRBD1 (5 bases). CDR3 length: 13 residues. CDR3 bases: TGTGCCACCAGTGATGGGGGGAGCAATGGCTACACCTTC. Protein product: CATSDGGSNGYTF.

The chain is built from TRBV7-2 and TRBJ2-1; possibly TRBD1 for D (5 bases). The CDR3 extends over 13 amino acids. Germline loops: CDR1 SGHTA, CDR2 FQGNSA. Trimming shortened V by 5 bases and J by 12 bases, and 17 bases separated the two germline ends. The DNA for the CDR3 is TGTGCCAGCAGCCCAGACCCAGGGTATAGGCAGTTCTTC. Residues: CASSPDPGYRQFF. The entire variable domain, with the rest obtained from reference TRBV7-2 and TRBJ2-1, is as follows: GAGVSQSPSNKVTEKGKDVELRCDPISGHTALYWYRQSLGQGLEFLIYFQGNSAPDKSGLPSDRFSAERTGGSVSTLTIQRTQQEDSAVYLCASSPDPGYRQFFGPGTRLTVL.

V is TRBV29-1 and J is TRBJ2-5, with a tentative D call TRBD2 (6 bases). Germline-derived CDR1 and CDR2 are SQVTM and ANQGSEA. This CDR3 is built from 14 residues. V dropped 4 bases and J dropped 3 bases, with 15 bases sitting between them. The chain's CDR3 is CSVVRDTGEETQYF. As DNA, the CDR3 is TGCAGCGTTGTCCGAGACACGGGAGAAGAGACCCAGTACTTC.

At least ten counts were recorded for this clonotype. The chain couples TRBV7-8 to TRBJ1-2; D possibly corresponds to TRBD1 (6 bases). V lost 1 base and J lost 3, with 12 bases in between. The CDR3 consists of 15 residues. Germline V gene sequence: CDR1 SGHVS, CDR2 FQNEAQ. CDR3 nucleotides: TGTGCCAGCAGCTTAGGCGGACAGAAAGACTATGGCTACACCTTC. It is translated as CASSLGGQKDYGYTF.

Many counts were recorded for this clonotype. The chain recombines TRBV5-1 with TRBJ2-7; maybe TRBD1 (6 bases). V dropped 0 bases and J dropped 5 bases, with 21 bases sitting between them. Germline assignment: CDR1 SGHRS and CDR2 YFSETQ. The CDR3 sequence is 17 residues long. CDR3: CASSLVASWQGLDEQYF. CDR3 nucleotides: TGCGCCAGCAGCTTGGTGGCGTCTTGGCAGGGGTTGGACGAGCAGTACTTC.

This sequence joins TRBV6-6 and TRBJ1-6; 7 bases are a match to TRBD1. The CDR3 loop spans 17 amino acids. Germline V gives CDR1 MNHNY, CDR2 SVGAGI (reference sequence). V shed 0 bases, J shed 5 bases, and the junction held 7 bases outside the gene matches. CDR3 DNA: TGTGCCAGCAGTTACTCGATTCAGGGGGTTGATAATTCACCCCTCCACTTT. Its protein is CASSYSIQGVDNSPLHF.

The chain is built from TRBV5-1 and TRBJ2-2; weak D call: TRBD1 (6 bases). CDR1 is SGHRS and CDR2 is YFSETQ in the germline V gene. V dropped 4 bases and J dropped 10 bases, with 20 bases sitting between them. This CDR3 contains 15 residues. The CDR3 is CASSPGHRLPAELFF. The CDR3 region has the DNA TGCGCCAGCAGCCCGGGACACAGGCTACCGGCGGAGCTGTTTTTT.

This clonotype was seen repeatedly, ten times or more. CDR3 sequence reads: CASSELSVSTSAGHTGELFF. The DNA for the CDR3 is TGTGCCAGCAGTGAATTAAGTGTCTCAACTAGCGCAGGGCACACCGGGGAGCTGTTTTTT. The chain has TRBV2 and TRBJ2-2; 7 nucleotides agree with TRBD2. The CDR3 has 20 amino acids. Trimming took 2 bases from V and 3 from J; bases not matched to a gene: 18. The germline CDR1 and CDR2 sequences are SNHLY and FYNNEI.

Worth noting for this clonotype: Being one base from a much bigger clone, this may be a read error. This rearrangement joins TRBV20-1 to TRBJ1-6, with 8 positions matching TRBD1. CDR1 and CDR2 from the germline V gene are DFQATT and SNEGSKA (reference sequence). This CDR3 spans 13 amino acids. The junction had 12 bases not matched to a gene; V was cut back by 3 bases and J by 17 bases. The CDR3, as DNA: TGCAGTGCTAGCGGACAGGGTTTCAGGTCCTTCCACTTT. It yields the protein CSASGQGFRSFHF.

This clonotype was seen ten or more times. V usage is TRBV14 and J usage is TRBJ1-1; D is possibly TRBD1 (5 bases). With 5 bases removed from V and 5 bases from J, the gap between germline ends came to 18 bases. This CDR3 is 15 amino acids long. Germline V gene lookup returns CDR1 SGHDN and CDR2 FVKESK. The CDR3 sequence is CASSDGTAELTEAFF. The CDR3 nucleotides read TGTGCCAGCAGCGATGGGACCGCTGAACTAACTGAAGCTTTCTTT.

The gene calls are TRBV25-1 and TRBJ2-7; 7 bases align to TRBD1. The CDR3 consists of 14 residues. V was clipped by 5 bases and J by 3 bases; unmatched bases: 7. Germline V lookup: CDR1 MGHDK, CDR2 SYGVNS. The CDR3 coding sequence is TGTGCCAGCAGTAGACGACAGGGCCGCTACGAGCAGTACTTC. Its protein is CASSRRQGRYEQYF.

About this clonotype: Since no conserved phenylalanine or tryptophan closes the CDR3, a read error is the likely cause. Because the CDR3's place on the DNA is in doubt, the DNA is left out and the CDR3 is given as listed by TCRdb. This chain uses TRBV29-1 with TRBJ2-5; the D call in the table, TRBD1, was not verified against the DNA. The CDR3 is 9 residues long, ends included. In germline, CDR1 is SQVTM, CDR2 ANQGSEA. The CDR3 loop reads CSVKDPGDY.

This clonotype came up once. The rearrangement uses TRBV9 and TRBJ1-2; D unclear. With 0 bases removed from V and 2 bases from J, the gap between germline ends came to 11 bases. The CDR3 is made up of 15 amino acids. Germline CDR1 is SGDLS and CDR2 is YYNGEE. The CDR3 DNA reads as TGTGCCAGCAGCGTAGGGTCAGATCTAAACTATGGCTACACCTTC. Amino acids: CASSVGSDLNYGYTF.

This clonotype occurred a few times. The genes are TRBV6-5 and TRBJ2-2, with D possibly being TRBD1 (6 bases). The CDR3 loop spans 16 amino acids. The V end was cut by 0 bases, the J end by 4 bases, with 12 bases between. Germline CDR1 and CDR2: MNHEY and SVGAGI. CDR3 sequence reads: CASSYSTNRVTGELFF. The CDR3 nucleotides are TGTGCCAGCAGTTACTCGACTAACAGGGTCACCGGGGAGCTGTTTTTT.

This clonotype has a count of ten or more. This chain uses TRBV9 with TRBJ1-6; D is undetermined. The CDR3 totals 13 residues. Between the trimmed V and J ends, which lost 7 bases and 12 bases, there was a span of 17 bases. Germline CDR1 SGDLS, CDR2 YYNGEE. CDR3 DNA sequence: TGTGCCAGCCAGGACTACCTCACCGGACCCCTCCACTTT. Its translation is CASQDYLTGPLHF.

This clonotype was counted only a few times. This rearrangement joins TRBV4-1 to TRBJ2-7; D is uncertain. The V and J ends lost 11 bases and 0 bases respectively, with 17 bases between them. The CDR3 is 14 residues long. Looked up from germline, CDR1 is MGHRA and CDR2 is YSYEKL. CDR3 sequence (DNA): TGCGCCTCCTCGGTCTTCCAGAACTCCTACGAGCAGTACTTC. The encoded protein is CASSVFQNSYEQYF.

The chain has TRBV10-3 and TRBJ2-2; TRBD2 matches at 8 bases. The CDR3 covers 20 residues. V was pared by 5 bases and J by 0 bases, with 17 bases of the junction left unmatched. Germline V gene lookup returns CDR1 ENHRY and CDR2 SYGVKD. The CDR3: CAISSLTGGKTTANTGELFF. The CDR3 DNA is TGTGCCATCAGTTCCCTAACGGGAGGGAAGACCACCGCGAACACCGGGGAGCTGTTTTTT.

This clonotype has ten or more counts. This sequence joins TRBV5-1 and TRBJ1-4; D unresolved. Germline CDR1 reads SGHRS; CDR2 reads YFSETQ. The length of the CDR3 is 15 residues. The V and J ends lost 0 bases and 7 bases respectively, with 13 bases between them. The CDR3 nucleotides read TGCGCCAGCAGCTTGGGATTTCGAGAGGTTGAAAAACTGTTTTTT. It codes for CASSLGFREVEKLFF.

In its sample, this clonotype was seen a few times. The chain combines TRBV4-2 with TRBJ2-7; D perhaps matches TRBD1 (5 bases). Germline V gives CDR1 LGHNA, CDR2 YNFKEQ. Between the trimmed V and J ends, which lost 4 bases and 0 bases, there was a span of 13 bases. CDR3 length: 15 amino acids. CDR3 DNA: TGTGCCAGCAGCCCAGGGATGTTGAGCTCCTACGAGCAGTACTTC. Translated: CASSPGMLSSYEQYF.

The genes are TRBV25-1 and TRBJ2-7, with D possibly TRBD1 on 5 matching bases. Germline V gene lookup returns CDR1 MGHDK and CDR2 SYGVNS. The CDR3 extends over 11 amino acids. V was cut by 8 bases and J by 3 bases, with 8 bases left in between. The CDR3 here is CASGAFYEQYF. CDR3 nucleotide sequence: TGTGCCAGCGGGGCATTCTACGAGCAGTACTTC.

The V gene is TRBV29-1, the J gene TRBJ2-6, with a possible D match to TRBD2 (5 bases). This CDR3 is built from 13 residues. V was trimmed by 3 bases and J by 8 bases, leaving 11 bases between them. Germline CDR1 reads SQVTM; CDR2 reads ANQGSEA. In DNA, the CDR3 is TGCAGCGTTGATGATTCCGGGACCAACGTCCTGACTTTC. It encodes CSVDDSGTNVLTF.

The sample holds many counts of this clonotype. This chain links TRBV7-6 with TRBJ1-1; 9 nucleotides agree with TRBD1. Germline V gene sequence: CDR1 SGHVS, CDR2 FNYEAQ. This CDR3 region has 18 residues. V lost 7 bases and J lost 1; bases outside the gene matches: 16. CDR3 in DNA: TGTGCCAGCACCGATAGGGGGGACAGGGAGTGGGGGAACACTGAAGCTTTCTTT. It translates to CASTDRGDREWGNTEAFF.

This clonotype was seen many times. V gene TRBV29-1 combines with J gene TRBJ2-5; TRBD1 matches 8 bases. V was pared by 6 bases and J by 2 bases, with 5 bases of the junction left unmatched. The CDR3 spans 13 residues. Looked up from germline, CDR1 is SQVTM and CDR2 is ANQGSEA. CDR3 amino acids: CSVTHRGQETQYF. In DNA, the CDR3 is TGCAGCGTAACACACAGGGGGCAAGAGACCCAGTACTTC.

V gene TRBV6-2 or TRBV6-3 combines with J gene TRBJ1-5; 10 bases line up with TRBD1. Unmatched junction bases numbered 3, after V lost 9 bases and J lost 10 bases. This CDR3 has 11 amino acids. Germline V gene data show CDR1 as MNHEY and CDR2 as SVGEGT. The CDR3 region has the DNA TGTGCCAGGGGACAGGGGCTCCCCCAGCATTTT. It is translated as CARGQGLPQHF.

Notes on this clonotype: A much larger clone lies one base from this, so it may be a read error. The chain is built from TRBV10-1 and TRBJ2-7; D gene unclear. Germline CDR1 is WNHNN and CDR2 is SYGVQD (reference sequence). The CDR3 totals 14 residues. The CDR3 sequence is CASSEGGPQYEQCF. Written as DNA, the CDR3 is TGCGCCAGCAGTGAAGGTGGGCCGCAATACGAGCAGTGCTTC.

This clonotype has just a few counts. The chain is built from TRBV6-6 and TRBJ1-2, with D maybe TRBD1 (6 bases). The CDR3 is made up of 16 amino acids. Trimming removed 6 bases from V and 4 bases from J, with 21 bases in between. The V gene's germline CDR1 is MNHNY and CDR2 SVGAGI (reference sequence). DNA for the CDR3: TGTGCCAGCAGGACCCGTGGGGGGGGCGTTCGCTATGGCTACACCTTC. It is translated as CASRTRGGGVRYGYTF.

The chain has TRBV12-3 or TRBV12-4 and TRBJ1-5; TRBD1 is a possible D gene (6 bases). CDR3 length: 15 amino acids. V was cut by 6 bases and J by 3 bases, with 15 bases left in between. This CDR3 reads CASRPSGGANQPQHF. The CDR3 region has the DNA TGTGCCAGCAGGCCAAGTGGGGGGGCCAATCAGCCCCAGCATTTT.